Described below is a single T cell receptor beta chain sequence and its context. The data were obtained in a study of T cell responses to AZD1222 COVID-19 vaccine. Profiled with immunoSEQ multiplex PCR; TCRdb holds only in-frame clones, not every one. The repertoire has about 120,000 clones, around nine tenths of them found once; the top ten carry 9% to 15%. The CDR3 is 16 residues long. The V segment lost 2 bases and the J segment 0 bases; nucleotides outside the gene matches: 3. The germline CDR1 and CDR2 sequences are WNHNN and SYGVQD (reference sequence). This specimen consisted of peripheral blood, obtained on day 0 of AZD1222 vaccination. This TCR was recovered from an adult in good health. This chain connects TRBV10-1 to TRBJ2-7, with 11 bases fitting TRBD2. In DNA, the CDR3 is TGCGCCAGCAGTGAGCTCACTAGCGGGAGCTCCTACGAGCAGTACTTC. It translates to CASSELTSGSSYEQYF.